The 13 T cell receptor beta chains below come from one sample, sequenced in a study of cytomegalovirus exposure and HLA in healthy donors. Some clones are missing from TCRdb's copy, which holds only in-frame ones; the method was immunoSEQ multiplex PCR. This table has around 52,000 clones, approximately 95% appearing once. The sequenced sample consisted of PBMCs. The receptors originated from a woman younger than 30 in good health and CMV-seronegative.

V gene TRBV7-2 combines with J gene TRBJ1-4, with D possibly matching TRBD1 (5 bases). Trimming left V 3 bases short and J 3 bases short, with 11 bases between. CDR3 size: 15 residues. CDR1 SGHTA and CDR2 FQGNSA come from the germline V gene. The CDR3 sequence is CASSFPGRANEKLFF. CDR3 nucleotide sequence: TGTGCCAGCAGCTTTCCAGGGAGGGCTAATGAAAAACTGTTTTTT.

The chain has TRBV7-2 and TRBJ2-3; 7 bases map to TRBD2. The CDR3 has 14 residues. With 6 bases clipped from V and 3 bases from J, the junction kept 6 bases outside the gene matches. From germline, CDR1 is SGHTA and CDR2 FQGNSA. DNA of the CDR3: TGTGCCAGCAGGCAGGCGGGGGTAACAGATACGCAGTATTTT. It specifies CASRQAGVTDTQYF.

CDR3 nucleotide sequence: TGTGCCAGCAGCTTAGACAGGGAGGGGACCCAGTACTTC. Its translation is CASSLDREGTQYF. The chain recombines TRBV7-8 with TRBJ2-5; tentative D call: TRBD2 (7 bases). The germline CDR1 and CDR2 sequences are SGHVS and FQNEAQ. The ends were cut back, 1 base at V and 7 bases at J, with 10 bases in the middle. This CDR3 has 13 amino acids.

The J gene is TRBJ1-5, the V gene TRBV19, with D possibly matching TRBD1 (6 bases). This CDR3 is 12 amino acids long. Trimming took 3 bases from V and 9 from J, leaving 9 bases between them. The V gene's germline CDR1 is LNHDA and CDR2 SQIVND (reference sequence). The CDR3 here is CASSMIGGPQHF. In DNA, the CDR3 is TGTGCCAGTAGTATGATAGGGGGGCCCCAGCATTTT.

Worth noting for this clone: A read error may produce the germline difference seen at one junction end. The chain employs TRBV7-9 and TRBJ1-1; no firm D call. The germline CDR1 and CDR2 sequences are SEHNR and FQNEAQ (reference sequence). This CDR3 spans 13 amino acids. CDR3 residues: CASNLGGNAEAFF. As DNA, the CDR3 is TGTGCCAGCAACTTAGGAGGTAACGCTGAAGCTTTCTTT.

V is TRBV7-8 and J is TRBJ1-1; D may be TRBD1 (6 bases). V was clipped by 6 bases and J by 3 bases, with 11 bases between them. Germline values: CDR1 SGHVS, CDR2 FQNEAQ. The CDR3 has 13 residues. CDR3: CASRRQEYTEAFF. CDR3 DNA: TGTGCCAGCAGACGACAGGAGTACACTGAAGCTTTCTTT. Full variable domain (rest looked up from reference TRBV7-8 and TRBJ1-1): GAGVSQSPRYKVAKRGQDVALRCDPISGHVSLFWYQQALGQGPEFLTYFQNEAQLDKSGLPSDRFFAERPEGSVSTLKIQRTQQEDSAVYLCASRRQEYTEAFFGQGTRLTVV.

This chain links TRBV7-8 with TRBJ2-1; D unresolved. CDR3 length equals 12 residues. The V gene's germline CDR1 is SGHVS and CDR2 FQNEAQ. V lost 2 bases and J 4 bases, leaving 3 bases between the germline ends. DNA of the CDR3: TGTGCCAGCAGCTTAACATACAATGAGCAGTTCTTC. As protein: CASSLTYNEQFF.

The chain combines TRBV5-5 with TRBJ1-4, with D hard to call. Germline CDR1 and CDR2: SGHKS and YYEKEE (reference sequence). V lost 0 bases to trimming and J lost 8 bases, with 11 bases between them. This CDR3 region has 14 residues. The CDR3 here is CASSLAGSGEKLFF. The CDR3 DNA reads TGTGCCAGCAGCTTGGCGGGGTCCGGGGAAAAACTGTTTTTT.

The genes are TRBV4-1 and TRBJ2-5, with TRBD1 matching over 12 bases. Germline values: CDR1 MGHRA, CDR2 YSYEKL. With 0 bases clipped from V and 5 bases from J, the junction kept 7 bases outside the gene matches. The length of the CDR3 is 17 residues. The CDR3 coding sequence is TGCGCCAGCAGCCAAGATAGGGGGACAGGGGGCTTGGAGACCCAGTACTTC. This gives the protein CASSQDRGTGGLETQYF.

The V and J genes are TRBV9 and TRBJ1-3, with no clear D. Germline V gene lookup returns CDR1 SGDLS and CDR2 YYNGEE. Deletions cut 1 base from V and 0 bases from J, with 17 bases between. This CDR3 has 18 amino acids. The CDR3 DNA is TGTGCCAGCAGCGTAAGTAGAGTTACCGAGAGCTCTGGAAACACCATATATTTT. Protein sequence: CASSVSRVTESSGNTIYF.

This rearrangement joins TRBV6-1 to TRBJ1-3; no firm D call. This CDR3 is 15 amino acids long. V was shortened by 0 bases and J by 0 bases, with 6 bases between the two germline ends. Germline CDR1 and CDR2: MNHNS and SASEGT. DNA for the CDR3: TGTGCCAGCAGTGAAGCCCCCGGCTCTGGAAACACCATATATTTT. Its translation is CASSEAPGSGNTIYF.

This clone was recorded only once. The chain employs TRBV5-6 and TRBJ2-3; D ambiguous. Germline CDR1 and CDR2: SGHDT and YYEEEE. V was cut by 1 base and J by 1 base, with 7 bases left in between. The CDR3 has 14 residues. CDR3 nucleotides: TGTGCCAGCAGCTTGACTACCCGCACAGATACGCAGTATTTT. This gives the protein CASSLTTRTDTQYF.

The chain joins TRBV27 to TRBJ1-2; no reliable D call. V was trimmed by 3 bases and J by 1 base, leaving 9 bases between them. CDR3 size: 14 residues. Germline V gene lookup returns CDR1 MNHEY and CDR2 SMNVEV (reference sequence). Here the CDR3 DNA reads TGTGCCAGCAGTTTCTTAGGAGTTAACTATGGCTACACCTTC. It translates to CASSFLGVNYGYTF.